The present T cell receptor (beta chain) was sequenced within a study of T cells in Graves' hyperthyroidism and ophthalmopathy (dated by TCRdb to the late 2010s). Regarding the complete study: Peripheral blood samples were taken at initial diagnosis, before any treatment was given. TCR Vbeta CDR3 sequencing of some 140 peripheral blood samples (43 ophthalmopathy, 75 hyperthyroidism and some 17 progressor patients) is reported in the paper. To identify TCR V-J signatures that set the groups apart, the researchers used a discovery cohort of about a hundred patients, made up of roughly 40 with Graves' ophthalmopathy and 57 with stable Graves' hyperthyroidism. Once sampling was done, hyperthyroidism patients were given methimazole at a starting dose of 30 mg daily, whereas ophthalmopathy patients were given high-dose intravenous methylprednisolone. For training and testing, the roughly 100 patients in the discovery cohort were randomly divided in a 7:3 ratio. The study also compared thyroid tissue and blood T-cell repertoires from about six Graves' hyperthyroidism patients. An independent validation cohort of under 20 hyperthyroidism patients and 17 patients who later progressed to ophthalmopathy tested prospective prediction of ophthalmopathy. Findings and caveats that apply to the study as a whole: Sample size was not statistically predetermined, and investigators were not blinded to group allocation. Most expanded thyroid clonotypes (frequency above 0.001) were also detected in blood, a finding suggesting that blood repertoires may reflect thyroid immune responses. In validation, progression to ophthalmopathy was predicted by the model with roughly 69% sensitivity and 72% to 85% specificity, a median of roughly 6 months before onset. A 13 V-J signature model separated ophthalmopathy from stable hyperthyroidism, with around 91% sensitivity and 81% to 82% specificity in cross-validation and 80%/75% in testing.

This clonotype occurred a few times. Its antigen is unknown. No much larger clonotype is one base removed from it; base qualities were not supplied. The TCR beta CDR3 regions were amplified from RNA transcripts. The first round of RT-PCR for the TCR CDR3 was performed with the HTBI primer set and the Qiagen OneStep RT-PCR kit. Libraries were constructed in a second round of multiplex PCR, after which size selection and purification were carried out. Libraries were sequenced paired-end with 100 bp reads on an Illumina HiSeq2000. Turning to the authors' computational methods: Raw data were processed with SOAPnuke, discarding reads with adapters, uncalled bases, mean Phred below 15, or no exact constant-primer or identifier match. COPE v1.2.5 was used to merge the high-quality paired reads, and each unique nucleotide sequence was defined as a clonotype. MiTCR v1.1 was used to align clonotypes to the IMGT TRBV, TRBD and TRBJ reference segments. The analysis was restricted to V-J combinations with a frequency above 0.0001, which together covered around 99% of the repertoires. A TCS score was defined as the ratio between F50 (clonal expansion) and ExV (chaos), using BLOSUM62-based TCRdist between CDR3 peptides within each V-J. Welch's t-statistics and random forest reduced around 510 V-J features to about 12, which were used in a naive Bayes classifier (R e1071). TCRdb trimmed public reads at Q25 via fastp, called clones via MiXCR and kept in-frame beta chains. For every CDR3 protein sequence, its rows merge into one entry that carries the most common genes and DNA. The V and J calls reflect TCRdb's pipeline rather than the authors' work. For this sample the table gives about 380,000 distinct CDR3 sequences, of which approximately 13% were detected only once. Together, the top ten hold 11% of the sample.

The CDR3 holds 15 amino acids from the cysteine to the phenylalanine. The sequence is cut down to CDR3 DNA, 45 bases in frame from base 1. Trimming at the junction amounts to 1 base on V and 3 bases on J, and the germline ends lie 13 bases apart. CDR1 and CDR2 are read off the germline V gene (reference sequence) as DFQATT and SNEGSKA. A patient counted as having stable Graves' hyperthyroidism if no progression to ophthalmopathy occurred over 18 months of follow-up. Hyperthyroidism patients were newly diagnosed, with disease duration under 2 months, and aged 18 to 65 years. Exclusion was applied to patients with uncontrolled infections, other autoimmune diseases, pregnancy or lactation. Diagnoses were based on clinical symptoms, serum thyroxine and TRAb, thyroid ultrasound and orbital computed tomography. PBMCs were separated from 7.5 to 10 ml of fresh peripheral blood using Ficoll-Paque density gradient centrifugation. Total RNA was extracted using Trizol reagent, and RNA quality was assessed on an Agilent 2100 Bioanalyzer.

The material sequenced was blood. The sequence is built from TRBV20-1 and TRBJ2-4; a confident D gene designation cannot be given. The sequence derives from a woman aged 60-70 years with Graves' hyperthyroidism. The CDR3 reads CSARGGSVGKNIQYF. The nucleotide sequence is given as TGCAGTGCTAGAGGTGGAAGCGTCGGCAAAAACATTCAGTACTTC.